Shown below are 17 T cell receptor beta chains from a single sample sequenced in a study of blood T cell repertoires in COVID-19 (dated by TCRdb to about 2020). The library came from the immunoSEQ multiplex PCR assay. TCRdb limited this immuneACCESS table to in-frame rearrangements with V and J called. A share of clones is missing; checked studies link under half to unresolved V genes, and the rest is unexplained. The table for this sample lists 110,000 or so clones; about 85% of them were counted only once. The ten most abundant clones make up under 4% of the sample. Source material: peripheral blood. These receptors were obtained from a man aged 35-49 years with acute or convalescent COVID-19.

The chain has TRBV29-1 and TRBJ1-4; 8 positions match TRBD1. Germline assignment: CDR1 SQVTM and CDR2 ANQGSEA. This CDR3 is built from 15 residues. J was trimmed by 7 bases and V by 0 bases; bases with no gene match: 7. The CDR3 is CSVEDQQGAGEKLFF. CDR3 DNA: TGCAGCGTTGAAGATCAGCAGGGGGCGGGTGAAAAACTGTTTTTT.

This rearrangement joins TRBV24-1 to TRBJ2-5; 7 positions agree with TRBD1. This CDR3 has 15 residues. Germline lookup yields CDR1 KGHDR and CDR2 SFDVKD. With V trimmed by 5 bases and J by 3 bases, 8 bases remained unmatched. The CDR3 region has the DNA TGTGCCACCAGTGGTCCAGGGACAGATGAAGAGACCCAGTACTTC. It specifies CATSGPGTDEETQYF.

A word on this clone: The same CDR3 can be traced to other DNA sequences in this sample. The chain is built from TRBV3-1 (or the pseudogene TRBV3-2) and TRBJ2-7; D is possibly TRBD1 (5 bases). From germline, CDR1 is LGHDT and CDR2 YNNKEL (reference sequence). Trimming left V 4 bases short and J 0 bases short, with 10 bases between. The CDR3 is made up of 14 amino acids. The CDR3 DNA reads as TGTGCCAGCAGCCCTACCACAGGCTCCTACGAGCAGTACTTC. Its protein is CASSPTTGSYEQYF.

V is TRBV10-3 and J is TRBJ2-7; D perhaps matches TRBD2 (5 bases). Per germline, CDR1 ENHRY and CDR2 SYGVKD. The CDR3 has 15 amino acids. V was shortened by 0 bases and J by 9 bases, with 18 bases between the two germline ends. The CDR3: CAISESFGVSVVQYF. The CDR3 DNA reads TGTGCCATCAGTGAGTCTTTCGGGGTATCGGTGGTGCAGTACTTC.

Here the CDR3 DNA reads TGTGCCAGCAGCTTAAATTCCGTGAACACTGAAGCTTTCTTT. Translated, it gives CASSLNSVNTEAFF. This sequence joins TRBV7-2 and TRBJ1-1, with no clear D. This CDR3 region has 14 residues. Germline-derived CDR1 and CDR2 are SGHTA and FQGNSA. Trimming took off 2 bases at V and 0 bases at J, with 7 bases between the two ends.

In DNA, the CDR3 is TGCAGTGCCCGCGTGCTATACGAGCAGTACTTC. It yields the protein CSARVLYEQYF. This chain links TRBV20-1 with TRBJ2-7; no clear D. Trimming shortened V by 6 bases and J by 4 bases, and 10 bases separated the two germline ends. Looked up from germline, CDR1 is DFQATT and CDR2 is SNEGSKA (reference sequence). This CDR3 region has 11 residues.

The V call is TRBV6-4, the J call TRBJ2-7; 15 bases fit TRBD2. CDR1 and CDR2 (germline): MRHNA, SNTAGT. The ends lost 2 bases at V and 4 bases at J; junction bases unmatched: 0. The CDR3 loop spans 15 amino acids. Written as DNA, the CDR3 is TGTGCCAGCAGTGACGGACTAGCGGGGGGGTACGAGCAGTACTTC. Translated, it gives CASSDGLAGGYEQYF.

The rearrangement joins TRBV7-8 to TRBJ2-3; 8 nucleotides align to TRBD2. Germline trimming cut 8 bases from V and 4 bases from J; bases unmatched to any gene: 14. The CDR3 length is 16 residues. From germline, CDR1 is SGHVS and CDR2 FQNEAQ. The CDR3 here is CASSLYGGALADTQYF. DNA of the CDR3: TGTGCCAGCTCATTATACGGGGGGGCTCTCGCAGATACGCAGTATTTT.

This rearrangement joins TRBV3-1 (or the pseudogene TRBV3-2) to TRBJ2-5, with a possible D match to TRBD1 (6 bases). V lost 6 bases and J 5 bases, leaving 13 bases between the germline ends. Germline V gives CDR1 LGHDT, CDR2 YNNKEL (reference sequence). CDR3 length equals 13 residues. The CDR3 here is CASRLAGEETQYF. The CDR3 nucleotides read TGTGCCAGCAGGCTTGCAGGGGAGGAGACCCAGTACTTC.

The J gene is TRBJ2-3, the V gene TRBV9; 10 nucleotides agree with TRBD2. The J segment lost 0 bases and the V segment lost 4 bases, leaving 11 bases of the junction unmatched. Germline lookup yields CDR1 SGDLS and CDR2 YYNGEE. The CDR3 is made up of 18 amino acids. CDR3 sequence reads: CASSSSGGGISSTDTQYF. In nucleotides, the CDR3 is TGTGCCAGCAGCTCTAGCGGGGGAGGCATATCTAGCACAGATACGCAGTATTTT.

The chain carries TRBV7-9 and TRBJ1-1; 8 bases map to TRBD1. This CDR3 is built from 15 residues. The junction had 8 bases not matched to a gene; V was cut back by 5 bases and J by 3 bases. Germline V gene lookup returns CDR1 SEHNR and CDR2 FQNEAQ (reference sequence). This CDR3 reads CASSGRQGPDTEAFF. As DNA, the CDR3 is TGTGCCAGCAGCGGCCGACAGGGGCCCGACACTGAAGCTTTCTTT.

The chain's CDR3 is CASSLAIAGGWNEQFF. CDR3 nucleotides: TGTGCCAGCAGCTTAGCGATTGCGGGGGGGTGGAATGAGCAGTTCTTC. V usage is TRBV7-2 and J usage is TRBJ2-1, with TRBD2 matching over 9 bases. This CDR3 spans 16 amino acids. Germline assignment: CDR1 SGHTA and CDR2 FQGNSA. V dropped 0 bases and J dropped 7; count of bases not matched to a gene: 7.

This clone has more than one count but fewer than ten. As DNA, the CDR3 is TGTGCCAGCAGTGACGCAGGGTGGTACACTGAAGCTTTCTTT. Residues: CASSDAGWYTEAFF. The chain couples TRBV2 to TRBJ1-1; a possible D gene is TRBD1 (5 bases). Trimming removed 3 bases at V and 3 bases at J, with 11 bases between. The CDR3 has 14 amino acids. Germline V CDR1 and CDR2: SNHLY, FYNNEI.

The chain links TRBV9 to TRBJ1-5; weak D call: TRBD1 (6 bases). CDR1 is SGDLS and CDR2 is YYNGEE in the germline V gene. The CDR3 is 16 residues long. Trimming shortened V by 3 bases and J by 4 bases, and 17 bases separated the two germline ends. The CDR3 DNA sequence: TGTGCCAGCAGCGCGGGGGGGCCACGGGAAAATCAGCCCCAGCATTTT. The encoded protein is CASSAGGPRENQPQHF.

The rearrangement joins TRBV12-3 or TRBV12-4 to TRBJ1-2; TRBD1 agrees at 10 bases. Trimming cost V 4 bases and J 8 bases; bases outside gene matches: 4. CDR3 size: 13 residues. The CDR3 reads CASSSGQGYGYTF. DNA for the CDR3: TGTGCCAGCAGTTCGGGACAGGGGTACGGCTACACCTTC.

V gene TRBV30 combines with J gene TRBJ1-3; D is uncertain. CDR3 length: 12 amino acids. V gave up 2 bases and J gave up 1 base, with 3 bases separating them. Germline lookup yields CDR1 GTSNPN and CDR2 SVGIG (reference sequence). CDR3 in DNA: TGTGCCTGGAGTCAGTCTGGAAACACCATATATTTT. Its protein is CAWSQSGNTIYF.

This chain joins TRBV6-4 and TRBJ2-3; the match to TRBD2 covers 10 bases. The CDR3 has 15 residues. In germline, CDR1 is MRHNA, CDR2 SNTAGT. V trimming: 3 bases; J trimming: 5 bases; junction bases outside the gene matches: 5. DNA for the CDR3: TGTGCCAGCAGTGAAGAAGCGGGGGGGCGAGATACGCAGTATTTT. Protein: CASSEEAGGRDTQYF.